These 20 T cell receptor beta chains share one sample of origin, sequenced in a study of cytomegalovirus exposure and HLA in healthy donors. Amplification used 60 Vbeta primers and 13 Jbeta primers. Clones were read by immunoSEQ multiplex PCR, and TCRdb kept only the in-frame ones, dropping some. This repertoire shows more than 130,000 clones, about three quarters found once; its top ten account for around 15%. Sequenced material: PBMCs. Every receptor here comes from a human donor in good health.

This clone has more than one count but fewer than ten. The chain employs TRBV9 and TRBJ1-2; no clear D. CDR3 length: 13 residues. Deletions cut 4 bases from V and 6 bases from J, with 13 bases between. Germline CDR1 SGDLS, CDR2 YYNGEE. The DNA for the CDR3 is TGTGCCAGCAGCCTAGTCACGGTGGATGGCTACACCTTC. It specifies CASSLVTVDGYTF. Supplemented by reference TRBV9 and TRBJ1-2, the full variable domain reads DSGVTQTPKHLITATGQRVTLRCSPRSGDLSVYWYQQSLDQGLQFLIQYYNGEERAKGNILERFSAQQFPDLHSELNLSSLELGDSALYFCASSLVTVDGYTFGSGTRLTVV.

The CDR3 reads CASKGGSYNEQFF. The CDR3 DNA follows: TGTGCCAGCAAAGGGGGCTCCTACAATGAGCAGTTCTTC. The chain couples TRBV28 to TRBJ2-1, with a tentative D call TRBD1 (6 bases). Deletions cut 7 bases from V and 0 bases from J, with 7 bases between. From germline, CDR1 is MDHEN and CDR2 SYDVKM. This CDR3 spans 13 amino acids.

This chain joins TRBV6-5 and TRBJ1-4, with D possibly matching TRBD1 (6 bases). Trimming took 6 bases from V and 4 from J, leaving 15 bases between them. CDR3 length equals 15 residues. Germline lookup yields CDR1 MNHEY and CDR2 SVGAGI. CDR3 in amino acids: CASRRTGSINEKLFF. The CDR3 DNA is TGTGCCAGCAGGAGAACAGGGTCGATTAATGAAAAACTGTTTTTT.

The chain couples TRBV11-2 to TRBJ1-2, with 7 positions matching TRBD1. V lost 6 bases and J lost 6; bases outside the gene matches: 10. The CDR3 consists of 14 residues. The germline gives CDR1 SGHAT, CDR2 FQNNGV. CDR3 nucleotide sequence: TGTGCCAGCAGAAGTGCACAGGGGATGGATGGCTACACCTTC. It is translated as CASRSAQGMDGYTF.

This chain connects TRBV28 to TRBJ1-1; D possibly corresponds to TRBD1 (6 bases). Trimming left V 10 bases short and J 1 base short, with 22 bases between. CDR1 and CDR2 from the germline V gene are MDHEN and SYDVKM. CDR3 length: 16 amino acids. Here the CDR3 DNA reads TGTGCCATTTTTCTCCGTCCGGGGGGCAAGAACACTGAAGCTTTCTTT. Protein sequence: CAIFLRPGGKNTEAFF.

V and J are TRBV2 and TRBJ2-7, with 12 nucleotides matching TRBD2. The CDR3 is 13 residues long. CDR1 SNHLY and CDR2 FYNNEI come from the germline V gene. V lost 8 bases and J lost 4; bases outside the gene matches: 3. The CDR3 reads CASSTSGSYEQYF. DNA of the CDR3: TGTGCCAGCTCGACTAGCGGGAGTTACGAGCAGTACTTC.

The chain recombines TRBV2 with TRBJ2-2, with 10 bases matching TRBD2. Germline loops: CDR1 SNHLY, CDR2 FYNNEI. This CDR3 is 16 amino acids long. V was pared by 3 bases and J by 7 bases, with 8 bases of the junction left unmatched. CDR3 bases: TGTGCCAGCAGTGATCTGACTAGCGGGTTAAACGGGGAGCTGTTTTTT. Amino acid sequence: CASSDLTSGLNGELFF.

This clone came up a few times. The chain employs TRBV28 and TRBJ1-1, with TRBD1 identical over 7 bases. V lost 5 bases, J lost 6 bases, and 6 bases stayed unmatched. This CDR3 contains 13 residues. CDR1 is MDHEN and CDR2 is SYDVKM in the germline V gene. CDR3 DNA sequence: TGTGCCAGCAGTATCCCAGGGGGATCTGAAGCTTTCTTT. Translation gives CASSIPGGSEAFF.

This clone was counted between two and nine times. J is TRBJ2-5 and V is TRBV29-1, with D perhaps matching TRBD1 (5 bases). There are 14 residues in the CDR3. Germline V CDR1 and CDR2: SQVTM, ANQGSEA. Trimming removed 0 bases from V and 3 bases from J, with 11 bases in between. The CDR3 DNA is TGCAGCGTTGAAGATCTAGGGGTGGAAGAGACCCAGTACTTC. It codes for CSVEDLGVEETQYF.

The CDR3 DNA sequence: TGCAGCGTTGAGAAAGGGGGTCGCGGTGAGCAGTTCTTC. Translation gives CSVEKGGRGEQFF. The V gene is TRBV29-1, the J gene TRBJ2-1; D perhaps matches TRBD1 (6 bases). V lost 3 bases, J lost 9 bases, and 15 bases lay in between. The CDR3 is made up of 13 amino acids. Germline CDR1 and CDR2: SQVTM and ANQGSEA.

The CDR3 sequence: CASSEGSGATDTQYF. In DNA, the CDR3 is TGCGCCAGCAGTGAGGGGTCAGGGGCCACAGATACGCAGTATTTT. The chain has TRBV10-1 and TRBJ2-3, with D perhaps TRBD1 (6 bases). The CDR3 consists of 15 residues. Germline CDR1 WNHNN, CDR2 SYGVQD (reference sequence). V was trimmed by 2 bases and J by 2 bases, leaving 11 bases between them.

J is TRBJ2-1 and V is TRBV5-1; weak D call: TRBD2 (7 bases). The germline V gene has CDR1 SGHRS and CDR2 YFSETQ. The length of the CDR3 is 14 residues. Deletions cut 7 bases from V and 2 bases from J, with 13 bases between. CDR3 protein: CASGLGGPYNEQFF. CDR3 nucleotides: TGCGCCAGCGGTTTGGGGGGGCCCTACAATGAGCAGTTCTTC.

This clone was seen a handful of times. The chain joins TRBV7-9 to TRBJ2-5; D remains unclear. V gave up 5 bases and J gave up 5 bases, with 6 bases separating them. Germline V gene sequence: CDR1 SEHNR, CDR2 FQNEAQ (reference sequence). The CDR3 consists of 11 residues. In nucleotides, the CDR3 is TGTGCCAGCAGCCCGTCCGAGACCCAGTACTTC. Its protein product is CASSPSETQYF.

This clone was recorded a few times. For the CDR3, the DNA is TGTGCCAGCAGCCCCCCGGGGTACTACGAGCAGTACTTC. Translation: CASSPPGYYEQYF. The chain uses TRBV9 and TRBJ2-7; a possible D gene is TRBD2 (5 bases). Trimming left V 4 bases short and J 3 bases short, with 11 bases between. This CDR3 comprises 13 residues. Germline V gene data show CDR1 as SGDLS and CDR2 as YYNGEE.

This chain links TRBV5-1 with TRBJ2-2; D is perhaps TRBD1 (5 bases). CDR1 is SGHRS, CDR2 YFSETQ, per germline. Trimming stripped 0 bases from V and 0 bases from J, with 9 bases between. The CDR3 runs to 16 residues. The CDR3 reads CASSLGQGPNTGELFF. CDR3 coding DNA: TGCGCCAGCAGCTTGGGGCAGGGCCCGAACACCGGGGAGCTGTTTTTT.

In DNA, the CDR3 is TGTGCCAGCAGTCCTAGTAGGGGTGGAAACACCATATATTTT. It specifies CASSPSRGGNTIYF. V usage is TRBV7-8 and J usage is TRBJ1-3; perhaps TRBD1 as D (5 bases). V was shortened by 6 bases and J by 3 bases, with 12 bases between the two germline ends. CDR3 size: 14 residues. Per the germline V gene, CDR1 is SGHVS and CDR2 is FQNEAQ. The full variable domain, with the rest looked up from reference TRBV7-8 and TRBJ1-3, is GAGVSQSPRYKVAKRGQDVALRCDPISGHVSLFWYQQALGQGPEFLTYFQNEAQLDKSGLPSDRFFAERPEGSVSTLKIQRTQQEDSAVYLCASSPSRGGNTIYFGEGSWLTVV.

This clone is a singleton in its sample. The chain joins TRBV28 to TRBJ2-7, with 9 bases matching TRBD1. Germline V gene data show CDR1 as MDHEN and CDR2 as SYDVKM. CDR3 length equals 14 residues. V was pared by 4 bases and J by 3 bases, with 4 bases of the junction left unmatched. DNA of the CDR3: TGTGCCAGCAGTTCCCGGGACAGGGACTACGAGCAGTACTTC. This encodes CASSSRDRDYEQYF.

The gene calls are TRBV28 and TRBJ2-5; D is ambiguous. Germline CDR1 reads MDHEN; CDR2 reads SYDVKM. The V gene lost 1 base and the J gene lost 2 bases, with 11 bases spanning the gap. This CDR3 contains 15 residues. The DNA for the CDR3 is TGTGCCAGCAGTTTATTACTTACAGTTCAAGAGACCCAGTACTTC. Amino acids: CASSLLLTVQETQYF.

The chain recombines TRBV4-1 with TRBJ2-7; TRBD2 matches at 12 bases. This CDR3 region has 18 residues. CDR1 is MGHRA and CDR2 is YSYEKL in the germline V gene. Trimming cost V 1 base and J 3 bases; bases outside gene matches: 10. The CDR3 DNA reads as TGCGCCAGCAGCCAAGCCTTCCCCGGACTAGCGGGGATCTACGAGCAGTACTTC. Translation: CASSQAFPGLAGIYEQYF.

The genes are TRBV7-8 and TRBJ2-7, with 8 bases aligning to TRBD2. J was trimmed by 7 bases and V by 1 base; bases with no gene match: 6. CDR3 length: 14 amino acids. CDR1 SGHVS and CDR2 FQNEAQ come from the germline V gene. For the CDR3, the DNA is TGTGCCAGCAGCTTAGTGCGGGGGGCGGGAGAGCAGTACTTC. Translated: CASSLVRGAGEQYF. The full variable domain, rest sourced from reference TRBV7-8 and TRBJ2-7, is GAGVSQSPRYKVAKRGQDVALRCDPISGHVSLFWYQQALGQGPEFLTYFQNEAQLDKSGLPSDRFFAERPEGSVSTLKIQRTQQEDSAVYLCASSLVRGAGEQYFGPGTRLTVT.